This T cell receptor beta chain is drawn from a study of cytomegalovirus exposure and HLA in healthy donors. Concerning this clone: Antigen: not known.

CDR1 is SEHNR and CDR2 is FQNEAQ in the germline V gene (reference sequence). Trimming took 5 bases from V and 7 from J; bases not matched to a gene: 5. The CDR3 runs 12 residues. The PCR used 60 Vbeta and 13 Jbeta primers. The assay was immunoSEQ multiplex PCR, and TCRdb's table has in-frame clones only and misses some. Of about 180,000 clones in the sample, 77% were seen once. Findings and caveats of the study: Most of the TCR beta V segments (in an earlier analysis) were productive either about 87% or about 30% of the time. Sequencing probably produced one cluster of sequence variants that were highly shared.

The chain links TRBV7-9 to TRBJ2-7, with 7 bases identical to TRBD1. The sample consisted of PBMCs. This TCR came from a woman in her thirties in good health and CMV-seropositive. In DNA form, the CDR3 reads TGTGCCAGCAGCATTACAGGGGTTGAGCAGTACTTC. It is translated as CASSITGVEQYF. The whole variable domain, remainder taken from reference TRBV7-9 and TRBJ2-7, is DTGVSQNPRHKITKRGQNVTFRCDPISEHNRLYWYRQTLGQGPEFLTYFQNEAQLEKSRLLSDRFSAERPKGSFSTLEIQRTEQGDSAMYLCASSITGVEQYFGPGTRLTVT.